This T cell receptor beta chain came from a study of T cells in Graves' hyperthyroidism and ophthalmopathy. Overall study findings and caveats: The majority of expanded thyroid clonotypes above 0.001 also appeared in blood.

TCR beta CDR3 regions were amplified from RNA. Researchers ran a first-round RT-PCR on the TCR CDR3 using the HTBI primer set. From the multiplex PCR reads, TCRdb called clonotypes with MiXCR, one entry per CDR3 protein. Of hundreds of thousands of distinct CDR3 sequences detected, about 14% appear once; the ten largest clones hold roughly 14%. In this sample, this clonotype turned up a few times. The target antigen is unknown. The CDR3 runs to 14 residues. V lost 2 bases, J lost 7 bases, and 3 bases stayed unmatched. Investigators excluded patients with uncontrolled infection, other autoimmune disease, pregnancy or lactation. Diagnoses were established using clinical symptoms, serum thyroxine and TRAb, thyroid ultrasound and orbital computed tomography.

Source material: blood. The TCR sequence derives from a woman in her thirties or forties with Graves' hyperthyroidism. The chain recombines TRBV12-3 or TRBV12-4 with TRBJ2-1, with 9 bases lining up with TRBD2. CDR3 in amino acids: CASSLIAGANEQFF. DNA for the CDR3: TGTGCCAGCAGTTTAATAGCGGGAGCGAATGAGCAGTTCTTC.